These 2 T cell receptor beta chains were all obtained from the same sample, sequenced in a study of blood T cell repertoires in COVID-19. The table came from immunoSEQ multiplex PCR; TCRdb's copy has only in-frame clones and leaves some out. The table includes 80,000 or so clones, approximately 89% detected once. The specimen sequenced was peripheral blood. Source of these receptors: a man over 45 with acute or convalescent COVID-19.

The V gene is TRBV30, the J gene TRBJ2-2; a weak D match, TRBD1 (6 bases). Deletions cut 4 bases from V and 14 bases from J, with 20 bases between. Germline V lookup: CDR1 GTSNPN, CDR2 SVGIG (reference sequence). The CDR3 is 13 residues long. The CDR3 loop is CAWTGLRGGGLFF. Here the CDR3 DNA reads TGTGCCTGGACAGGGCTCCGGGGTGGGGGCCTGTTTTTT.

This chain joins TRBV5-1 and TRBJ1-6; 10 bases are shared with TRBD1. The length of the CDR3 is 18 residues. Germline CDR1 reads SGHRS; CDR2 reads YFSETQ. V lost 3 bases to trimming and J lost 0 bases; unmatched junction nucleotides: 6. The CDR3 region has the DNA TGCGCCAGCAGCTCCCTGGGGACAGGGGACTCCTATAATTCACCCCTCCACTTT. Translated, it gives CASSSLGTGDSYNSPLHF.